These T cell receptor beta chains were read from a single sample in a study of T cell changes during pregnancy in multiple sclerosis. Clones were read by immunoSEQ multiplex PCR, and TCRdb kept only the in-frame ones, dropping some. The sample has about 46,000 clones, 75% to 95% seen once. This specimen consisted of CD8+ T cells from peripheral blood mononuclear cells, obtained in the second trimester of pregnancy. The receptors come from a female donor with multiple sclerosis, enrolled in a pregnancy study. Both conserved end residues are part of each CDR3. A D gene is named only where the DNA matches it firmly. Clone sizes are given selectively: once, few, many, or a class where the clone is expanded.

len | abundance | j_gene | v_gene | d_gene | CDR3aa | CDR3nt
15 | - | TRBJ1-1 | TRBV7-9 | TRBD1 | CASSQPTGPNTEAFF | TGTGCCAGCAGCCAACCGACAGGGCCGAACACTGAAGCTTTCTTT
13 | - | TRBJ1-1 | TRBV4-1 | - | CASSQVGGTEAFF | TGCGCCAGCAGCCAAGTAGGCGGGACTGAAGCTTTCTTT
15 | - | TRBJ1-2 | TRBV14 | - | CASSQDLPADYGYTF | TGTGCCAGCAGCCAAGATTTGCCGGCGGACTATGGCTACACCTTC
15 | - | TRBJ2-7 | TRBV9 | - | CASSVHSGGVYEQYF | TGTGCCAGCAGCGTACATAGCGGAGGGGTGTACGAGCAGTACTTC
15 | - | TRBJ1-2 | TRBV5-1 | - | CASSLAGVNPGGYTF | TGCGCCAGCAGCTTGGCCGGGGTCAACCCGGGAGGCTACACCTTC
14 | - | TRBJ2-1 | TRBV5-1 | - | CASSLQGPYNEQFF | TGCGCCAGCAGCCTCCAGGGTCCCTACAATGAGCAGTTCTTC
14 | - | TRBJ2-1 | TRBV19 | TRBD1 | CASPLGTGGNEQFF | TGTGCCTCCCCTCTCGGGACAGGGGGTAATGAGCAGTTCTTC
15 | few | TRBJ1-4 | TRBV9 | TRBD1 | CASSVVGTGNEKLFF | TGTGCCAGCAGCGTAGTGGGGACAGGGAACGAAAAACTGTTTTTT
16 | - | TRBJ2-3 | TRBV11-2 | - | CASSLVIQRGADTQYF | TGTGCCAGCAGCTTAGTTATCCAGCGCGGGGCAGATACGCAGTATTTT
15 | - | TRBJ1-5 | TRBV6-4 | TRBD1 | CASSETGQPSEPQHF | TGTGCCAGCAGTGAAACGGGACAGCCTTCGGAGCCCCAGCATTTT
14 | - | TRBJ1-5 | TRBV19 | - | CASSSSPPNQPQHF | TGTGCCAGTAGTTCTTCTCCCCCCAATCAGCCCCAGCATTTT
10 | - | TRBJ1-5 | TRBV21-1 | - | CASPGRNQHF | TGTGCCAGCCCGGGGAGGAACCAGCATTTT
14 | once | TRBJ2-7 | TRBV7-6 | TRBD1 | CASSSRTGKDEQYF | TGTGCCAGCAGCTCACGGACAGGGAAGGACGAGCAGTACTTC
13 | - | TRBJ1-2 | TRBV7-8 | - | CASSSQGTYGYTF | TGTGCCAGCAGCTCCCAGGGGACCTATGGCTACACCTTC
15 | few | TRBJ1-2 | TRBV27 | - | CASRAAGALNYGYTF | TGTGCCAGCCGGGCAGCGGGGGCGCTAAACTATGGCTACACCTTC
18 | once | TRBJ2-3 | TRBV13 | TRBD2 | CASSSGLAGGLGPDTQYF | TGTGCCAGCAGCTCGGGACTAGCGGGGGGGTTGGGGCCAGATACGCAGTATTTT
14 | many | TRBJ1-5 | TRBV2 | - | CASRLPLANQPQHF | TGTGCCAGCAGGTTGCCCTTAGCGAATCAGCCCCAGCATTTT
16 | - | TRBJ2-1 | TRBV5-6 | - | CASSFGFVSAYNEQFF | TGTGCCAGCAGCTTCGGTTTCGTCTCCGCCTACAATGAGCAGTTCTTC
11 | - | TRBJ2-2 | TRBV19 | - | CASSIYGELFF | TGTGCCAGTAGTATATACGGGGAGCTGTTTTTT
18 | - | TRBJ1-6 | TRBV23-1 | - | CASSQSSVAGLDNSPLHF | TGCGCCAGCAGTCAATCAAGTGTGGCAGGTTTGGATAATTCACCCCTCCACTTT
15 | - | TRBJ2-1 | TRBV9 | TRBD2 | CASSARRGGPFEQFF | TGTGCCAGCAGCGCCCGGCGGGGGGGCCCGTTTGAGCAGTTCTTC
14 | - | TRBJ1-1 | TRBV28 | TRBD1 | CASTPTGGTTEAFF | TGTGCCAGCACCCCCACAGGGGGCACCACTGAAGCTTTCTTT
14 | - | TRBJ2-7 | TRBV9 | - | CASSSRDNSYEQYF | TGTGCCAGCAGCTCCCGGGACAACTCCTACGAGCAGTACTTC
11 | - | TRBJ2-1 | TRBV9 | - | CASSARNEQFF | TGTGCCAGCAGCGCCAGGAATGAGCAGTTCTTC
15 | - | TRBJ1-2 | TRBV4-3 | TRBD1 | CASSPSGTGGYGYTF | TGCGCCAGCAGCCCCAGCGGGACAGGGGGTTATGGCTACACCTTC
12 | once | TRBJ1-2 | TRBV11-2 | - | CASSLGQAGYTF | TGTGCCAGCAGCTTAGGACAGGCTGGCTACACCTTC
16 | - | TRBJ2-5 | TRBV9 | TRBD2 | CASSSRLAGGGETQYF | TGTGCCAGCAGCTCCCGACTAGCGGGGGGTGGTGAGACCCAGTACTTC
15 | - | TRBJ1-2 | TRBV4-1 | TRBD1 | CASSQVGQGVHGYTF | TGCGCCAGCAGCCAAGTGGGACAGGGCGTACACGGCTACACCTTC
15 | - | TRBJ1-5 | TRBV6-5 | - | CASSVDAGKNQPQHF | TGTGCCAGCAGTGTCGATGCAGGGAAGAATCAGCCCCAGCATTTT
15 | - | TRBJ1-1 | TRBV6-5 | TRBD1 | CASTWAGTGDTEAFF | TGTGCCTCAACATGGGCGGGGACAGGAGACACTGAAGCTTTCTTT
14 | - | TRBJ2-5 | TRBV9 | TRBD1 | CASSVGQGGETQYF | TGTGCCAGCAGCGTAGGACAGGGTGGAGAGACCCAGTACTTC
13 | - | TRBJ2-2 | TRBV2 | - | CASSDGGDGELFF | TGTGCCAGCAGTGACGGCGGGGACGGGGAGCTGTTTTTT
14 | - | TRBJ1-2 | TRBV29-1 | TRBD1 | CSVFIPGQGRGYTF | TGCAGCGTTTTCATCCCGGGACAGGGGAGGGGCTACACCTTC
14 | - | TRBJ2-7 | TRBV4-3 | TRBD1 | CASSQAGDRHEQYF | TGCGCCAGCAGCCAGGCCGGGGACAGACACGAGCAGTACTTC
13 | - | TRBJ2-1 | TRBV27 | - | CASTWGGYNEQFF | TGTGCCAGCACCTGGGGCGGATACAATGAGCAGTTCTTC
13 | - | TRBJ2-5 | TRBV30 | - | CAWSTQGRETQYF | TGTGCCTGGAGCACACAGGGGAGGGAGACCCAGTACTTC
15 | - | TRBJ1-2 | TRBV5-1 | - | CASSADDRPDYGYTF | TGCGCCAGCAGCGCGGACGACAGGCCCGACTATGGCTACACCTTC
15 | - | TRBJ2-3 | TRBV7-9 | TRBD1 | CASSPRQGPVDTQYF | TGTGCCAGCAGCCCTCGACAGGGGCCGGTCGATACGCAGTATTTT